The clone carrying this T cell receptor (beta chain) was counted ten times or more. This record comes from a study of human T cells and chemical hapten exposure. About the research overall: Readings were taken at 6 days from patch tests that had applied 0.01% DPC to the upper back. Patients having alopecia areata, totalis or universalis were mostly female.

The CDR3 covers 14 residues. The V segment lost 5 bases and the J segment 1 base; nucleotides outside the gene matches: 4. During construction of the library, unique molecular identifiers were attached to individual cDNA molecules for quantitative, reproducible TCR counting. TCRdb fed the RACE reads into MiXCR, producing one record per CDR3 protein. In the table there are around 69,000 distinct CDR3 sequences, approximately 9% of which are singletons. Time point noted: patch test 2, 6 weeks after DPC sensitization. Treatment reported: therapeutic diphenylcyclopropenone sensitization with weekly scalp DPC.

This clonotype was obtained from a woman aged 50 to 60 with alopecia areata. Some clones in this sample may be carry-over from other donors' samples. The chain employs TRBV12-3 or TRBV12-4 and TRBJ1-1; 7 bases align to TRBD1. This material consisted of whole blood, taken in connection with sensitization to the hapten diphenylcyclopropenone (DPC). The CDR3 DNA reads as TGTGCCAGCAGTAGGGGACAGAAGAACACTGAAGCTTTCTTT. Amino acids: CASSRGQKNTEAFF.